This TCR beta chain was sequenced during a study of regulatory T cells in long-lasting Graves disease (dated by TCRdb to the early 2020s). Study-wide context: Antithyroid drugs had been taken for less than 3 months by newly diagnosed Graves' disease patients. The study took place in China and was registered as a clinical trial. A total of roughly 33 samples were covered by TCR sequencing, comprising some 13 persistent and around 20 newly diagnosed Graves' disease patients. Persistent Graves' disease patients were compared with newly diagnosed Graves' disease patients by peripheral blood TCR sequencing and RNA sequencing.

The CDR3 measures 14 amino acids from cysteine to phenylalanine. Only the CDR3 DNA is retained, 42 bases long and in frame from the first base. CDR1 and CDR2, per the germline V gene, are LGHNT and FRNRAP. V is cut by 5 bases and J by 4 bases, and the space between the germline ends is 13 bases. Regarding this clonotype: Its specific antigen is unknown. The record has no base qualities; no much larger clone is one base away.

Here is what the overall study found, with its caveats: Only peripheral blood was studied, because thyroid tissue, the primary lesion, was inaccessible. Only the TCR beta chain was sequenced and analyzed. Compared with newly diagnosed patients, persistent Graves' disease patients had lower TCR Shannon entropy and fewer highly expanded clones, which suggests clonal expansion. Patients with persistent disease shared more public clonotypes (around 2,700) than newly diagnosed patients did (nearly 1,000). The authors noted that the small sample size was a limitation that may lower accuracy. Preferential use of TRBV28, TRBJ1-2 and TRBJ2-5 was observed in persistent disease, whereas TRBV20-1 and TRBJ2-1 were favored in newly diagnosed disease.

Libraries came from multiplex PCR. The sample was run on an Illumina HiSeq 4000. iRepertoire HTBI primers and Arm-PCR amplification of CDR3 regions were used to construct TCR beta libraries. Before sequencing, the PCR products went through gel purification. In the paper's pipeline: Across samples, some 62 TRBV and roughly 15 TRBJ segments were identified and used for gene usage analysis of CDR3 amino acid clonotypes. COPE and FqMerger were used to merge the filtered high-quality paired reads into contigs. BLAST was used to align contigs to IMGT TRBV, TRBD and TRBJ reference genes, with CDR3 defined following IMGT. Clonotypes above 0.1% frequency were classified as highly expanded clones. Repertoire diversity was measured by Shannon entropy, and V-J evenness by the Gini coefficient. A clonotype was considered public if more than one individual shared it. TCRdb itself trimmed the public reads at Q25 with fastp, ran MiXCR and retained productive beta chains. Merged by CDR3 protein, the rows form single entries marked with the most common genes and DNA. It is TCRdb's table, rather than the study itself, that gives the V and J calls and clone size. The sample yields 300,000 to 450,000 distinct CDR3 sequences; roughly a sixth were counted once. In total, the top ten clones hold around a fifth of the sample.

The time point label on this specimen signifies: newly diagnosed GD, antithyroid drugs for less than 3 months. For both TCR sequencing and RNA sequencing, RNA was extracted from PBMCs using TRIzol. The diagnosis of Graves' disease was made according to American Thyroid Association guidelines. Recruitment of patients was carried out at an endocrinology department in Xi'an, China. Each patient gave 8.5 to 9.5 milliliters of peripheral blood, collected in an EDTA anticoagulant tube. Ficoll Paque Plus density gradient separation was used to isolate PBMCs, and no further T cell sorting was done. An Agilent 2100 Bioanalyzer and agarose gel were used to assess RNA quality, and a NanoDrop 2000 was used to measure RNA concentration.

The sample here was peripheral blood mononuclear cells (PBMCs), taken at new diagnosis, from a patient treated with antithyroid drugs. This TCR came from a female donor with Graves disease. The chain joins TRBV12-5 to TRBJ2-3, with the D gene not clear enough to name. The DNA is as follows: TGTGCTAGTGGTCCCGCGATGTGGTCAGATACGCAGTATTTT. Its product reads: CASGPAMWSDTQYF.